This TCR beta chain was recorded in a study of T and B cells in COVID-19 patients. In the study overall: The recovered patients had mostly mild to moderate COVID-19 with outpatient management.

This clonotype is labeled as medium-sized (0.01 to 0.1%). Its antigen is still unknown. Study-level points and caveats: At recovery TRB diversity and richness exceeded healthy donors, after highly clonal active COVID-19 repertoires.

The CDR3 consists of 11 residues. Trimming removed 6 bases at V and 8 bases at J, with 10 bases between. Per germline, CDR1 SQVTM and CDR2 ANQGSEA. Each TRB amplification used roughly 230-550 ng of genomic DNA from blood. BIOMED2 TRB-A/B primer pools were used in multiplex TRB PCR. TCRdb analysed the multiplex PCR reads with MiXCR anew, one entry per CDR3 protein. The sample consists of approximately 16,000 distinct CDR3 sequences, under 35% of them appearing once. This receptor was identified in a human donor who had recovered from COVID-19. Sequenced: blood. This chain links TRBV29-1 with TRBJ1-4; possible D gene TRBD1, 6 bases. The CDR3: CSVRGAEKLFF. The CDR3 coding sequence is TGCAGCGTGAGGGGGGCGGAAAAACTGTTTTTT.